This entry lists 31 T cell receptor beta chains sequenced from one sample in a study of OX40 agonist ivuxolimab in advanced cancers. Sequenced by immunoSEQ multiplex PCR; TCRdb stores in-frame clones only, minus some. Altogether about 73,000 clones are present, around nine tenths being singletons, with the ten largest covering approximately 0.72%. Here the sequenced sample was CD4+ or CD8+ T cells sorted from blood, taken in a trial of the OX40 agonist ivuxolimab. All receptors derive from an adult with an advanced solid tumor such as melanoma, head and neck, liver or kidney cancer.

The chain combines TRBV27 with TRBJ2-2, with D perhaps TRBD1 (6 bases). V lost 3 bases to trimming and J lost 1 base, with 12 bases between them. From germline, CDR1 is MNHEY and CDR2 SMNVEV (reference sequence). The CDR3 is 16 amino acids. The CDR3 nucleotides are TGTGCCAGCAGTTTTTTTGGGGGCGAGAACACCGGGGAGCTGTTTTTT. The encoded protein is CASSFFGGENTGELFF.

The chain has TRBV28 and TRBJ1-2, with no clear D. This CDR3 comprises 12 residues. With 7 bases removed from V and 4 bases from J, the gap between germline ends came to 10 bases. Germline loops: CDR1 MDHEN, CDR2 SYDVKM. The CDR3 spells CASKSRSYGYTF. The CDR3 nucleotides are TGTGCCAGCAAATCCAGATCCTATGGCTACACCTTC.

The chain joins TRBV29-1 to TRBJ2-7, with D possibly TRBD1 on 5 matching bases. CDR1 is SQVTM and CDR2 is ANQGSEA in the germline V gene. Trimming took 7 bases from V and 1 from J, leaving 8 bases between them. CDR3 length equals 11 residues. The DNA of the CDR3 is TGCAGCGCTCGACAGTCCTACGAGCAGTACTTC. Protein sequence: CSARQSYEQYF.

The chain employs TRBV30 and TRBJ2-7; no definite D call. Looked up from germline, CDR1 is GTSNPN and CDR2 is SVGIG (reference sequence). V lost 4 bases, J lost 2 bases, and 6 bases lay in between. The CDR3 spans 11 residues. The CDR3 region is CAWKGTYEQYF. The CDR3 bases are TGTGCCTGGAAGGGCACCTACGAGCAGTACTTC.

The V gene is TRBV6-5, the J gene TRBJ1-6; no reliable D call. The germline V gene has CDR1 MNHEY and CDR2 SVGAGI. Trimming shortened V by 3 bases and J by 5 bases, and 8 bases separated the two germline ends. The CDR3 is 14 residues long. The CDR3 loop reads CASSYNPHNSPLHF. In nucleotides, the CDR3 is TGTGCCAGCAGTTATAACCCCCATAATTCACCCCTCCACTTT.

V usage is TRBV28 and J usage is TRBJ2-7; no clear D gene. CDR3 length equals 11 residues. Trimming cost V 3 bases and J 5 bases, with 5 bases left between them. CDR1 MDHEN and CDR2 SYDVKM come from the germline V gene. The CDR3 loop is CASSFSHEQYF. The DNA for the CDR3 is TGTGCCAGCAGTTTTAGCCACGAGCAGTACTTC.

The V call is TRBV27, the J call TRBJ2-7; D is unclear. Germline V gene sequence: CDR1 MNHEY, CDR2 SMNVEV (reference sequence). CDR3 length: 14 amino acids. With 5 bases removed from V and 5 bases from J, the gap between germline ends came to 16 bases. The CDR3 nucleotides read TGTGCCAGCAGTCCCCAAAATCTCCGGGACGAGCAGTACTTC. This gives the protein CASSPQNLRDEQYF.

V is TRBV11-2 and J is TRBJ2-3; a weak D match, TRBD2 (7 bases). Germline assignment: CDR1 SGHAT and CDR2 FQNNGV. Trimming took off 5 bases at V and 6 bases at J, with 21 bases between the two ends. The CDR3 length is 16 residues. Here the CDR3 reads CASSLRLAGAPDTQYF. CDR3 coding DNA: TGTGCCAGCAGCCTACGTCTGGCGGGGGCCCCGGATACGCAGTATTTT.

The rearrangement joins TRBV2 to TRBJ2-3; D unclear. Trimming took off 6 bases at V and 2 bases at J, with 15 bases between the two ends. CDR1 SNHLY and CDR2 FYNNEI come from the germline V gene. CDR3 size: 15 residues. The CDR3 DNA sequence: TGTGCCAGCAGCCTAGAGACCAGACCCACAGATACGCAGTATTTT. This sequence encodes CASSLETRPTDTQYF.

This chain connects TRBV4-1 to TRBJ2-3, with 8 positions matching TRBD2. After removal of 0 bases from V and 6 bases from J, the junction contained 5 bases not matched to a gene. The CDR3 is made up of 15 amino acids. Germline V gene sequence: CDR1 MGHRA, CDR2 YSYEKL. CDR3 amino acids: CASSQDGLASDTQYF. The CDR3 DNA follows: TGCGCCAGCAGCCAAGATGGACTAGCATCCGATACGCAGTATTTT.

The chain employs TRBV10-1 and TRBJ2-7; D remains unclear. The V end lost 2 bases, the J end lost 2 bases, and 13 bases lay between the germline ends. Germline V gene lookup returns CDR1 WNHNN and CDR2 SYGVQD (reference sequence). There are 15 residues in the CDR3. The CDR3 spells CASSEMGGKAYEQYF. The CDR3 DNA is TGCGCCAGCAGTGAGATGGGTGGGAAGGCCTACGAGCAGTACTTC.

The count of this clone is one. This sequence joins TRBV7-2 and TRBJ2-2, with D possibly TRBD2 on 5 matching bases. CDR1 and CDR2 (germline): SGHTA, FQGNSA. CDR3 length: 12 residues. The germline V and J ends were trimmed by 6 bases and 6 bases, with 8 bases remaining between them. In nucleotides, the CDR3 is TGTGCCAGCAGATTCGGGGCCGGGGAGCTGTTTTTT. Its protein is CASRFGAGELFF. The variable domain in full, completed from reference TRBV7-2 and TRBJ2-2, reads GAGVSQSPSNKVTEKGKDVELRCDPISGHTALYWYRQSLGQGLEFLIYFQGNSAPDKSGLPSDRFSAERTGGSVSTLTIQRTQQEDSAVYLCASRFGAGELFFGEGSRLTVL.

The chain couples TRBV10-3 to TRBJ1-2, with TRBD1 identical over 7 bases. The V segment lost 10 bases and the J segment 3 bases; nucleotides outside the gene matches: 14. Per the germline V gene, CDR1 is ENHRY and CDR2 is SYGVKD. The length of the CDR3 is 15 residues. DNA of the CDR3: TGTGCCACCACGGGGGGAACAGGGGTGGACTATGGCTACACCTTC. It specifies CATTGGTGVDYGYTF.

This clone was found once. Here the CDR3 DNA reads TGCGCCAGCAGCCAAGATTTTAGTGGGACTAGCGGGATTATTGGTGCGCCCCTAAGGCGATACTTC. Translation: CASSQDFSGTSGIIGAPLRRYF. V gene TRBV4-1 combines with J gene TRBJ2-7; 13 bases agree with TRBD2. Per germline, CDR1 MGHRA and CDR2 YSYEKL. V lost 0 bases, J lost 13 bases, and 30 bases stayed unmatched. This CDR3 comprises 22 residues.

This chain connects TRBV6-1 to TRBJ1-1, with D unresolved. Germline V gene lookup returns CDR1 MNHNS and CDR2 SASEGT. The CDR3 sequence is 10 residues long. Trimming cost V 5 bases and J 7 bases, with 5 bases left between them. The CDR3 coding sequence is TGTGCCAGCAGTTACATTGAAGCTTTCTTT. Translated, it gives CASSYIEAFF.

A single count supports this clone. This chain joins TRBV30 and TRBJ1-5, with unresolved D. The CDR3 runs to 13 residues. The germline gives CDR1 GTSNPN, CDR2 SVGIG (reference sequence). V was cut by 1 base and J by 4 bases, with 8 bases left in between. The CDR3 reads CAWSATENQPQHF. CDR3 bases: TGTGCCTGGAGTGCAACAGAGAATCAGCCCCAGCATTTT.

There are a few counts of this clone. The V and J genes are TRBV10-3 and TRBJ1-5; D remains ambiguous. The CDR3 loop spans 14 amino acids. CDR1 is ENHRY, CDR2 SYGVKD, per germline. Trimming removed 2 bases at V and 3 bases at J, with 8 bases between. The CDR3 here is CAISEGSYNQPQHF. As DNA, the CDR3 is TGTGCCATCAGTGAGGGGTCTTACAATCAGCCCCAGCATTTT.

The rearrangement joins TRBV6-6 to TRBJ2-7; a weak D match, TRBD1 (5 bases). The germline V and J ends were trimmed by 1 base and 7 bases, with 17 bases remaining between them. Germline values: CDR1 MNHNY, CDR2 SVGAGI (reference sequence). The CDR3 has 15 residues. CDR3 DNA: TGTGCCAGCAGTTACTTTTCCTTACAGGCGAAGGAGCAGTACTTC. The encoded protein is CASSYFSLQAKEQYF.

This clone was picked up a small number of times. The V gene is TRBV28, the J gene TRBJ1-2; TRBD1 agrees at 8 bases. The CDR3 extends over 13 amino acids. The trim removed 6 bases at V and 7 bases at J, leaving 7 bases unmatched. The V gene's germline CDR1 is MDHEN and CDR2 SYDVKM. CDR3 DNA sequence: TGTGCCAGCAGCCCGGGACAGGCATTTGGCTACACCTTC. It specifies CASSPGQAFGYTF.

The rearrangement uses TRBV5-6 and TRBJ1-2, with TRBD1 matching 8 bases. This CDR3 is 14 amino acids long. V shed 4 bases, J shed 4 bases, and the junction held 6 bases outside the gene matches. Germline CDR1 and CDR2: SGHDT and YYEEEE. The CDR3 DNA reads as TGTGCCAGCAGCCCCCTCGGACAGGGCTATGGCTACACCTTC. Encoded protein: CASSPLGQGYGYTF.

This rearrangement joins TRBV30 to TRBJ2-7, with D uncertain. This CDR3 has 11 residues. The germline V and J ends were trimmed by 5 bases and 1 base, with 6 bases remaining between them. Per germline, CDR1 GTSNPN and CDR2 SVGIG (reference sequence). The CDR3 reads CAWGLSYEQYF. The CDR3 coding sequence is TGTGCCTGGGGGCTATCCTACGAGCAGTACTTC.

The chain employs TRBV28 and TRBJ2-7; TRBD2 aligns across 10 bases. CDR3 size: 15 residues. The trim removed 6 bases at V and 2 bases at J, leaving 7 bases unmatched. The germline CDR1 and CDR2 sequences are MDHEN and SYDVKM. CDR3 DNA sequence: TGTGCCAGCAGACTGGGACTAGCGAATACCTACGAGCAGTACTTC. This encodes CASRLGLANTYEQYF.

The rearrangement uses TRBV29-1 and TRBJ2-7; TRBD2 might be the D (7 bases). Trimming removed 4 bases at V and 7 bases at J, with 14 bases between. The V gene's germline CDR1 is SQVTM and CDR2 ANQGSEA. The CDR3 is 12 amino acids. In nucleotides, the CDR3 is TGCAGCGTTGGAGGGGGGGTGATGGAGCAGTACTTC. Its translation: CSVGGGVMEQYF.

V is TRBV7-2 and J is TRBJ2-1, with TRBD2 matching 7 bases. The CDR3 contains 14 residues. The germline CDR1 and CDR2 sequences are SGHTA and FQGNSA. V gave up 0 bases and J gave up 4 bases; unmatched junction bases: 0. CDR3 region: CASSLAGGYNEQFF. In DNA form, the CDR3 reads TGTGCCAGCAGCTTAGCGGGAGGGTACAATGAGCAGTTCTTC.

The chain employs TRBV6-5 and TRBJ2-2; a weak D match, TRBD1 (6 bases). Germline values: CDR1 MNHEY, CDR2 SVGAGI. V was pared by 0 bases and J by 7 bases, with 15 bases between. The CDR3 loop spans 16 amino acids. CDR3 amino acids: CASSYSGDTRYGELFF. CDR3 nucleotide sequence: TGTGCCAGCAGTTACTCTGGGGACACTCGCTACGGGGAGCTGTTTTTT.

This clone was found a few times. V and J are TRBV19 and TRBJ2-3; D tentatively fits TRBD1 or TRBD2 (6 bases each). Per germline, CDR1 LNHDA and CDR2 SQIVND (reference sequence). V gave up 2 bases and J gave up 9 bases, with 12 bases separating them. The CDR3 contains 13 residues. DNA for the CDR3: TGTGCCAGTAGTATAAGGGGGGTCGAGACGCAGTATTTT. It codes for CASSIRGVETQYF.

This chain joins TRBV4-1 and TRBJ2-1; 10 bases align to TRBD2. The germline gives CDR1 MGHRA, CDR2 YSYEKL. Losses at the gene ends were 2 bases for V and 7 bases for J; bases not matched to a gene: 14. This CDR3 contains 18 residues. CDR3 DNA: TGCGCCAGCAGCCAACCTCTTGATCTAGCGGGAGTCACTAATGAGCAGTTCTTC. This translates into CASSQPLDLAGVTNEQFF.

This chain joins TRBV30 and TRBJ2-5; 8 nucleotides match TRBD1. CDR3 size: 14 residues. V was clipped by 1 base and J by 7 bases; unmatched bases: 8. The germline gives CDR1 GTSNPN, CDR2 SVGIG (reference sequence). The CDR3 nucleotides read TGTGCCTGGAGTGACGGACAGGGACGGGTGACCCAGTACTTC. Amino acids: CAWSDGQGRVTQYF. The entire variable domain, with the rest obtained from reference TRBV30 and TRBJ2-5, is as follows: SQTIHQWPATLVQPVGSPLSLECTVEGTSNPNLYWYRQAAGRGLQLLFYSVGIGQISSEVPQNLSASRPQDRQFILSSKKLLLSDSGFYLCAWSDGQGRVTQYFGPGTRLLVL.

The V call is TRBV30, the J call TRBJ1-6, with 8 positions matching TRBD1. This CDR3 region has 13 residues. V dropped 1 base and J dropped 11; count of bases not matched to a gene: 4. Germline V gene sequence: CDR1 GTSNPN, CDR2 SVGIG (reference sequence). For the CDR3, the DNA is TGTGCCTGGAGTGCACCGGGACAGGCACCCCTCCACTTT. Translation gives CAWSAPGQAPLHF.

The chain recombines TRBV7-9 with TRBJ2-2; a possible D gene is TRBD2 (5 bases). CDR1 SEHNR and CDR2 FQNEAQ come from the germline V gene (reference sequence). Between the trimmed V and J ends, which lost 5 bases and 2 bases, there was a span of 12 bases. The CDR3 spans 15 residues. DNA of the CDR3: TGTGCCAGCAGCGCCGGACTGATTAACACCGGGGAGCTGTTTTTT. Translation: CASSAGLINTGELFF.

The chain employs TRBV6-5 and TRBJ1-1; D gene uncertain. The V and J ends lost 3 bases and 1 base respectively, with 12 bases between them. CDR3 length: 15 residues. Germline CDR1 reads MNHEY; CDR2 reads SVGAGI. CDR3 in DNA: TGTGCCAGCAGTTATTCCGACAAGTCGAACACTGAAGCTTTCTTT. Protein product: CASSYSDKSNTEAFF.